This T cell receptor beta chain was recovered during a study of T cells after yellow fever vaccination. Study-wide results and caveats: Booster sampling recovered most clones from primary vaccination (about 97% CD4, approximately 90% CD8).

Germline V CDR1 and CDR2: LNHNV, YYDKDF (reference sequence). CDR3 length: 16 amino acids. V was clipped by 3 bases and J by 4 bases; unmatched bases: 7. MiXCR was run by TCRdb on the 5' RACE reads, yielding one entry per CDR3 protein. The sample lists around 310,000 distinct CDR3 sequences; 3% to 4.5% were seen once. In the case of this clonotype: The antigen is unknown.

The sequencing here drew on PBMCs, taken 5 days after the yellow fever booster vaccination. This sequence joins TRBV15 and TRBJ1-5; 9 bases line up with TRBD1. This TCR was recovered from a young man who received the YFV17D yellow fever vaccine. CDR3 in amino acids: CATSSPGQGINQPQHF. The CDR3, as DNA: TGTGCCACCAGCAGTCCCGGACAGGGGATTAATCAGCCCCAGCATTTT.